This T cell receptor beta chain was identified in a study of T cell repertoires in cytomegalovirus infection. About the research overall: Evidence of both CMV infection and a matching HLA type came from public TCR beta signatures.

Germline-derived CDR1 and CDR2 are DFQATT and SNEGSKA (reference sequence). V lost 5 bases to trimming and J lost 3 bases, with 20 bases between them. This CDR3 is built from 15 residues. Study-wide results and caveats: Cumulative public TCR beta family frequency identified CMV carriers with the relevant HLA. HLA-C-restricted CMV clonotypes gave the most frequent clonotype in two of eight donors.

TCRdb redid the calling of the reads with MiXCR, one entry per CDR3 protein. The sample carries around 440,000 distinct CDR3 sequences, 11% recorded once. In this sample, this clonotype turned up a few times. Its antigen remains unidentified. J is TRBJ2-7 and V is TRBV20-1, with a weak D call TRBD1 (7 bases). The sequence was collected from a human donor in good health (CMV status not recorded). Some clones in this sample may be carry-over from other donors' samples. Sequenced: PBMCs. DNA for the CDR3: TGCAGTGCTGGGGACTCCCAGGGGGTGGGCTACGAGCAGTACTTC. Translation gives CSAGDSQGVGYEQYF.